The T cell receptor (beta chain) described here comes from a study of graft-versus-host responses after intestinal transplantation. Overall study context: Following induction with anti-thymocyte globulin, all recipients were given tacrolimus and steroids for three to four years.

This clone was observed once. Its cognate antigen is unknown. Only in-frame clones appear in the TCRdb table, and some are missing; sequencing was by immunoSEQ multiplex PCR. The sample carries 45,000 to 60,000 clones, around nine tenths recorded once. The TCR was taken from a human donor who was the organ donor for an intestinal transplant. Here the sequenced sample was unstimulated CD4+ T cells sorted from spleen or lymph node cells, taken before transplant.

This CDR3 is CASSLRVGVAGALGEYF. The CDR3 DNA reads as TGTGCCAGCAGCTTAAGGGTCGGGGTAGCGGGAGCCCTGGGGGAGTACTTC. V usage is TRBV7-3 and J usage is TRBJ2-7; 9 nucleotides agree with TRBD2. The ends lost 1 base at V and 11 bases at J; junction bases unmatched: 18. CDR3 length: 17 residues. Germline values: CDR1 SGHTA, CDR2 FQGTGA.